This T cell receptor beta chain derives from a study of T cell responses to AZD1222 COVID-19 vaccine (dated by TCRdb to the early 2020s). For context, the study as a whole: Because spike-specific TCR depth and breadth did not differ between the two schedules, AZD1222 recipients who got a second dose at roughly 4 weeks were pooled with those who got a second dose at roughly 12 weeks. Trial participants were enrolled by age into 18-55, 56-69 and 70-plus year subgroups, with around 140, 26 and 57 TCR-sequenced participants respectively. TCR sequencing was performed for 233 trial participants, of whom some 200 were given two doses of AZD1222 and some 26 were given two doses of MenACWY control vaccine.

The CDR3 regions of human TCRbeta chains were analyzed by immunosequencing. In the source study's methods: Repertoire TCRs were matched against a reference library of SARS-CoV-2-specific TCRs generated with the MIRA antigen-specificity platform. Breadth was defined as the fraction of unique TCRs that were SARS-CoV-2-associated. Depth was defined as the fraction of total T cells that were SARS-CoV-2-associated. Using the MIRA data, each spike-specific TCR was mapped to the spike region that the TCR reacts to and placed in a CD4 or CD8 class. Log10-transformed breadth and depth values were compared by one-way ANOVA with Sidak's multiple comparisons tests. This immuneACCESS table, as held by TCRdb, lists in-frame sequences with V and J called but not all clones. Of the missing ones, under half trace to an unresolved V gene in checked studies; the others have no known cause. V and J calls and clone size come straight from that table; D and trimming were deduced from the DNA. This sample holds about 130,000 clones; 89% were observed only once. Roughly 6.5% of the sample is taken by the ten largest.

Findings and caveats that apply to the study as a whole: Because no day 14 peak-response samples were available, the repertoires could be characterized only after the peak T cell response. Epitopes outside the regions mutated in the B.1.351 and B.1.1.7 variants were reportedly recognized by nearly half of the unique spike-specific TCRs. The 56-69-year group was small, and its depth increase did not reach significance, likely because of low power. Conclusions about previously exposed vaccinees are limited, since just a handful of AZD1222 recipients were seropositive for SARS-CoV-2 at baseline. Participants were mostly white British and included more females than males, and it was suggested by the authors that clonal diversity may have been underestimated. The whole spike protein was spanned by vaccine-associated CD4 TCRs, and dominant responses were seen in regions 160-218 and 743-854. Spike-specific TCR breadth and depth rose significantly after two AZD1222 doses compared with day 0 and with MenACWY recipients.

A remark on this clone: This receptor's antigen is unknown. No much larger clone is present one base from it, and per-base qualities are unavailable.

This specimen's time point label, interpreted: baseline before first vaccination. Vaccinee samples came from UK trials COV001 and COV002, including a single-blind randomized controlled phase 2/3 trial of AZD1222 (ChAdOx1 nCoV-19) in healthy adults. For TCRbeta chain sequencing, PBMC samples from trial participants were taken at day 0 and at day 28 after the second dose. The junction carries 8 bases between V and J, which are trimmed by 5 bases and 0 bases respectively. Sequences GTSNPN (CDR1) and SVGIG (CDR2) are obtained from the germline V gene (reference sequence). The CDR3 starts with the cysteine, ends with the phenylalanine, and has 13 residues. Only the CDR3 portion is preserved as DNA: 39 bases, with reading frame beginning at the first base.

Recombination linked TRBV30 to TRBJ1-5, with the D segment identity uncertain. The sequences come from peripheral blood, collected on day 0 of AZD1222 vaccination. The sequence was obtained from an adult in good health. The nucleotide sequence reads TGTGCCTGGGGCGCGGATAGCAATCAGCCCCAGCATTTT. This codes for CAWGADSNQPQHF.